These 9 T cell receptor beta chains share one sample of origin, sequenced in a study of shared clonotypes between healthy human individuals. Profiled with immunoSEQ multiplex PCR; TCRdb holds only in-frame clones, not every one. This sample has around 600,000 clones, with 95% to 98% found just once. Naive CD8 cells lacked CD45RO and underwent positive selection for CCR7, leaving out terminally differentiated effector memory CD45RA+ cells. The source material was naive CD8+ T cells sorted from blood. The origin of the receptors is a man under 40 in good health.

This chain joins TRBV7-9 and TRBJ2-2; no firm D call. V lost 5 bases and J lost 2, with 9 bases in between. CDR1 SEHNR and CDR2 FQNEAQ come from the germline V gene (reference sequence). This CDR3 has 14 amino acids. CDR3 DNA sequence: TGTGCCAGCAGCGTTGACATTAACACCGGGGAGCTGTTTTTT. Translated, it gives CASSVDINTGELFF.

The CDR3 loop reads CASSWVTDTEAFF. The CDR3 nucleotides read TGTGCCAGCAGTTGGGTTACAGACACTGAAGCTTTCTTT. The chain links TRBV28 to TRBJ1-1; D is uncertain. CDR3 length: 13 amino acids. The V end was cut by 4 bases, the J end by 3 bases, with 9 bases between. Germline V gene data show CDR1 as MDHEN and CDR2 as SYDVKM.

The chain links TRBV23-1 to TRBJ1-1; D unresolved. TRBV23-1 counts as an open reading frame of uncertain function. V was trimmed by 4 bases and J by 5 bases, leaving 11 bases between them. There are 13 residues in the CDR3. CDR3 loop: CASSLESWTEAFF. The CDR3 DNA reads TGCGCCAGCAGTCTCGAATCGTGGACTGAAGCTTTCTTT.

The chain is built from TRBV29-1 and TRBJ1-1, with D perhaps matching TRBD1 (5 bases). Germline V gene sequence: CDR1 SQVTM, CDR2 ANQGSEA. V was clipped by 2 bases and J by 4 bases, with 17 bases between them. This CDR3 comprises 15 residues. The chain's CDR3 is CSVERAGIWGTEAFF. The CDR3, as DNA: TGCAGCGTTGAACGAGCAGGGATTTGGGGCACTGAAGCTTTCTTT.

CDR3 nucleotide sequence: TGTGCCACCAGCTTGCAGGGGGCCGACACTGAAGCTTTCTTT. Translating it yields CATSLQGADTEAFF. The genes are TRBV15 and TRBJ1-1; the match to TRBD1 covers 8 bases. CDR1 LNHNV and CDR2 YYDKDF come from the germline V gene (reference sequence). The CDR3 has 14 amino acids. V was clipped by 5 bases and J by 3 bases; unmatched bases: 5.

The chain links TRBV2 to TRBJ2-1; maybe TRBD2 (6 bases). The CDR3 has 13 amino acids. Germline loops: CDR1 SNHLY, CDR2 FYNNEI. Deletions cut 3 bases from V and 8 bases from J, with 11 bases between. The DNA of the CDR3 is TGTGCCAGCAGTGAGGAGGGATTTGATGAGCAGTTCTTC. Amino acids: CASSEEGFDEQFF. The entire variable domain, with the rest obtained from reference TRBV2 and TRBJ2-1, is as follows: EPEVTQTPSHQVTQMGQEVILRCVPISNHLYFYWYRQILGQKVEFLVSFYNNEISEKSEIFDDQFSVERPDGSNFTLKIRSTKLEDSAMYFCASSEEGFDEQFFGPGTRLTVL.

This clone has only one observation. The chain combines TRBV4-3 with TRBJ2-1; D is unclear. Germline V gene data show CDR1 as LGHNA and CDR2 as YSLEER. CDR3 length equals 11 residues. Trimming removed 0 bases from V and 8 bases from J, with 2 bases in between. The CDR3 region has the DNA TGCGCCAGCAGCCAAGAACATGAGCAGTTCTTC. Protein sequence: CASSQEHEQFF.

This chain joins TRBV27 and TRBJ1-1; D unclear. The CDR3 spans 14 residues. The V gene lost 3 bases and the J gene lost 1 base, with 9 bases spanning the gap. Looked up from germline, CDR1 is MNHEY and CDR2 is SMNVEV (reference sequence). For the CDR3, the DNA is TGTGCCAGCAGTTTTTACGACCAGAACACTGAAGCTTTCTTT. Translating it yields CASSFYDQNTEAFF.

This chain links TRBV27 with TRBJ2-7, with 7 bases aligning to TRBD1. The CDR3 totals 15 residues. V was pared by 2 bases and J by 7 bases, with 11 bases of the junction left unmatched. Germline CDR1 and CDR2: MNHEY and SMNVEV (reference sequence). CDR3 residues: CASSLRRDRGMEQYF. CDR3 coding DNA: TGTGCCAGCAGTTTACGCCGGGACAGAGGAATGGAGCAGTACTTC.